The clone carrying this T cell receptor (beta chain) was seen a handful of times. Its antigen is currently unknown. Trimming shortened V by 3 bases and J by 3 bases, and 14 bases separated the two germline ends. The V gene's germline CDR1 is LNHDA and CDR2 SQIVND (reference sequence). The CDR3 extends over 15 amino acids. MiXCR, run by TCRdb on the reads, gives a single entry per CDR3 protein. The data contain some 800,000 distinct CDR3 sequences, 32% of them singletons. This sample was included in a study of T cell repertoires in cytomegalovirus infection. Study background: It was recently identified HLA-C-restricted and well-studied HLA-B-restricted CMV epitopes that the study used. Whole-study results and caveats: Identification of carriers of CMV plus the relevant HLA was achieved through cumulative public TCR beta family frequency. CMV-specific HLA-C-restricted TCR beta clonotypes dominated the ex vivo response.

The TCR originated in a human donor in good health (CMV status not recorded). Some clones in this sample may be carry-over from other donors' samples. The J gene is TRBJ1-2, the V gene TRBV19; weak D call: TRBD1 (6 bases). This material consisted of cultured CD8+ T cells from PBMCs, taken from culture after CMV antigen stimulation. CDR3 amino acids: CASSIWRGFDYGYTF. As DNA, the CDR3 is TGTGCCAGTAGTATCTGGAGGGGGTTTGACTATGGCTACACCTTC. The full variable domain, rest sourced from reference TRBV19 and TRBJ1-2, is DGGITQSPKYLFRKEGQNVTLSCEQNLNHDAMYWYRQDPGQGLRLIYYSQIVNDFQKGDIAEGYSVSREKKESFPLTVTSAQKNPTAFYLCASSIWRGFDYGYTFGSGTRLTVV.